These T cell receptor beta chains were read from a single sample in a study of Graves' ophthalmopathy and Graves' hyperthyroidism. TCRdb reprocessed the multiplex PCR reads with MiXCR, giving one entry per CDR3 protein. The profile covers roughly 1.1 million distinct CDR3 sequences, with 35% to 40% appearing a single time and 11% taken by the ten largest. Sequencing input: peripheral blood or thyroid tissue (not recorded which). These receptor sequences come from an adult man with Graves' hyperthyroidism. Both conserved end residues are part of each CDR3. The D gene is left open where the match is weak. Size values are once, few and many counts, or a class for expanded clones, and some rows have none.

-	TRBV6-1	-	TRBJ1-1	TGTGCCAGCAGTGGGATCGAAGCTTTCTTT	CASSGIEAFF
-	TRBV7-9	-	TRBJ2-7	TGTGCCAGCAGCCTTGGGACACTTGTCTACGAGCAGTACTTC	CASSLGTLVYEQYF
-	TRBV20-1	many	TRBJ1-2	TGCAGTGCTAGCGTCCCCACAGTCGGCTACACCTTC	CSASVPTVGYTF
TRBD1	TRBV19	-	TRBJ2-2	TGTGCCAGTAGGGGGACAGTCTACACCGGGGAGCTGTTTTTT	CASRGTVYTGELFF
-	TRBV10-3	many	TRBJ1-5	TGTGCCATCGGGGCGCCTGGACAGCCCCAGCATTTT	CAIGAPGQPQHF
-	TRBV12-3/TRBV12-4	few	TRBJ1-1	TGTGCCAGCAGTTTGGGGCCGGGACTCCCTGGGAACACTGAAGCTTTCTTT	CASSLGPGLPGNTEAFF
-	TRBV7-8	-	TRBJ1-2	TGTGCCAGCAGCCCATCCCACTATGGCTACACCTTC	CASSPSHYGYTF
-	TRBV10-1	many	TRBJ1-1	TGCGCCAGCAGCTTTCCAGTTTGGGGGCCTAACACTGAAGCTTTCTTT	CASSFPVWGPNTEAFF
-	TRBV7-9	-	TRBJ1-2	TGTGCCAGCAGCTCACTGGCCCCTGGGGAAGGCGGTTACACCTTC	CASSSLAPGEGGYTF
TRBD1	TRBV10-3	many	TRBJ2-5	TGTGCCATCAGCCCGGGACAGGCCCCTTCGGAGACCCAGTACTTC	CAISPGQAPSETQYF
-	TRBV15	many	TRBJ1-5	TGTGCCACCAGCAGAGATGGGCAGCCCCAAGAGCCCCAGCATTTT	CATSRDGQPQEPQHF
TRBD1	TRBV5-1	many	TRBJ1-2	TGCGCCAGCAGCTTGCAGGGGGAAAACTATGGCTACACCTTC	CASSLQGENYGYTF
-	TRBV2	-	TRBJ2-5	TGTGCCTGGAGTTTTAGGAGCCAAGAGACCCAGTACTTC	CAWSFRSQETQYF
-	TRBV19	-	TRBJ2-5	TGTGCCAGTAGTATCTCAGGGGATGAGACCCAGTACTTC	CASSISGDETQYF
TRBD2	TRBV6-5	few	TRBJ2-5	TGTGCCAGCAGCCTAAGCGGGGGGGCGAGTGAGACCCAGTACTTC	CASSLSGGASETQYF
-	TRBV5-5	many	TRBJ2-7	TGTGCCAGCAGCTTGGAGGCTAGATATAACTACGAGCAGTACTTC	CASSLEARYNYEQYF
-	TRBV5-4	many	TRBJ1-1	TGTGCCAGCAGCTGGAAGGACAGCCAGAACACTGAAGCTTTCTTT	CASSWKDSQNTEAFF
-	TRBV9	-	TRBJ1-1	TGTGCCAGCAGCGTAGCTATGTCGGGCACTGAAGCTTTCTTT	CASSVAMSGTEAFF
-	TRBV10-3	many	TRBJ1-1	TGTGCCATCCCCTCGGTGGAGGGGACGTTGAACACTGAAGCTTTCTTT	CAIPSVEGTLNTEAFF
-	TRBV7-9	-	TRBJ2-1	TGTGCCAGCAGCTTAACCCGGGGCGGCAATGAGCAGTTCTTC	CASSLTRGGNEQFF
-	TRBV20-1	few	TRBJ2-7	TGCAGTGCTAGAGTGCGGGACCCCCCCTACGAGCAGTACTTC	CSARVRDPPYEQYF
-	TRBV9	-	TRBJ2-5	TGTGCCAGCAGCGTAGAGGGGATGCACGGGGAGACCCAGTACTTC	CASSVEGMHGETQYF
-	TRBV7-2	many	TRBJ2-5	TGTGCCAGCAGCTTAGAGGGGGTTGCCCAGTACTTC	CASSLEGVAQYF
-	TRBV6-5	-	TRBJ1-4	TGTGCCAGCAAACGGGCCCTGGGGGAAAAACTGTTTTTT	CASKRALGEKLFF
-	TRBV6-6	few	TRBJ1-1	TGTGCCAGCAGAACAATAGGAGGGTTTGAAGCTTTCTTT	CASRTIGGFEAFF
TRBD1	TRBV10-2	-	TRBJ1-2	TGCGCCAGCAGTGAGCTGGACAGGTTCCGACGCTATGGCTACACCTTC	CASSELDRFRRYGYTF
-	TRBV10-3	-	TRBJ1-2	TGTGCCATCAGTGAGTCTGTCACAGCGACTGCCTATGGCTACACCTTC	CAISESVTATAYGYTF
TRBD1	TRBV7-8	many	TRBJ1-2	TGTGCCAGCAGCTTAGCACCCAGGGGGCGAGGCTACACCTTC	CASSLAPRGRGYTF
-	TRBV25-1	-	TRBJ2-5	TGTGCCAGCTTAGTTGCGGCGGGGCGTGTGTTGGAGACCCAGTACTTC	CASLVAAGRVLETQYF
-	TRBV6-5	many	TRBJ1-2	TGTGCCAGCAGAGCCCAGGGCTACTATGGCTACACCTTC	CASRAQGYYGYTF
TRBD1	TRBV9	-	TRBJ2-7	TGTGCCAGCAGCCCCCGGGGACAGGGGGTCAACGAGCAGTACTTC	CASSPRGQGVNEQYF
-	TRBV20-1	many	TRBJ2-7	TGCAGTGCTAGGGCCGAGATCTACGAGCAGTACTTC	CSARAEIYEQYF
TRBD1	TRBV5-1	many	TRBJ1-2	TGCGCCAGCAGCTTGGCCGGGACAGCCTATGGCTACACCTTC	CASSLAGTAYGYTF
-	TRBV7-2	-	TRBJ2-7	TGTGCCAGCAGCCCTACCGCGACAGGCACCTACGAGCAGTACTTC	CASSPTATGTYEQYF
-	TRBV5-1	many	TRBJ2-7	TGCGCCAGCTCAAACTGGGGGTCCGCCGAGCAGTACTTC	CASSNWGSAEQYF
-	TRBV4-1	-	TRBJ2-7	TGCGCCAGCAGCACCCAGGACGGGAATGGACACGAGCAGTACTTC	CASSTQDGNGHEQYF